Shown below are 17 T cell receptor beta chains from a single sample sequenced in a study of read filtering for tumor transcriptome and immune sequencing. This library used around 400 ng RNA and molecular barcoded adaptors spanning alpha/delta and beta/gamma chains. TCRdb redid the calling of the reads with MiXCR, one entry per CDR3 protein. The table has 75,000 to 95,000 distinct CDR3 sequences, 20% to 25% seen once; the top ten hold over 10%. The sample consisted of a population of CD138-negative cells sorted from bone marrow. The receptors here all came from a donor over 35 with multiple myeloma.

Details on this clonotype: This clone may be a read error of a much larger clone one base away. The J gene is TRBJ2-2, the V gene TRBV6-1, with D possibly TRBD2 on 6 matching bases. The CDR3 is made up of 13 amino acids. Germline CDR1 MNHNS, CDR2 SASEGT. The CDR3 coding sequence is TGTGCCAGCCGCCTTTCTGGGGCCGGGGGGCTGTTTTTT. Protein product: CASRLSGAGGLFF.

At least ten counts were recorded for this clonotype. The chain has TRBV5-1 and TRBJ2-2; 9 nucleotides match TRBD2. With V trimmed by 2 bases and J by 4 bases, 3 bases remained unmatched. The CDR3 consists of 15 residues. In germline, CDR1 is SGHRS, CDR2 YFSETQ. The CDR3 DNA reads TGCGCCAGCAGCTTCGCGGGACTAGCCACCGGGGAGCTGTTTTTT. This encodes CASSFAGLATGELFF.

As for this clonotype: Being one base from a much bigger clone, this may be a read error. This chain connects TRBV5-1 to TRBJ1-1, with D perhaps matching TRBD1 (5 bases). The CDR3 is made up of 16 amino acids. Germline V gives CDR1 SGHRS, CDR2 YFSETQ. CDR3 DNA: TGCGCCAGCAGCTTGGCCTTTCCCGACGGACCCCCTGGGACTTCCTTT. Its protein product is CASSLAFPDGPPGTSF.

In this sample, this clonotype turned up once. V is TRBV28 and J is TRBJ2-1; 15 nucleotides align to TRBD2. Trimming removed 11 bases from V and 7 bases from J; junction bases left unmatched: 18. The CDR3 is made up of 18 amino acids. Looked up from germline, CDR1 is MDHEN and CDR2 is SYDVKM. CDR3 nucleotide sequence: TGTGCCGGCGGTATAAGCGGACTAGCGGGGGGGAATTGGAATGAGCAGTTCTTC. Amino acid sequence: CAGGISGLAGGNWNEQFF.

This clonotype was seen a few times. The rearrangement uses TRBV20-1 and TRBJ2-1, with 9 nucleotides matching TRBD2. V lost 3 bases and J lost 5; bases outside the gene matches: 2. The CDR3 totals 13 residues. The germline V gene encodes CDR1 DFQATT and CDR2 SNEGSKA (reference sequence). The CDR3 spells CSARGTSHNEQFF. CDR3 nucleotide sequence: TGCAGTGCTAGGGGGACTAGCCACAATGAGCAGTTCTTC.

This clonotype was observed many times. The chain couples TRBV30 to TRBJ2-7; D is unclear. This CDR3 has 11 amino acids. Germline V gives CDR1 GTSNPN, CDR2 SVGIG (reference sequence). V lost 0 bases to trimming and J lost 4 bases, with 4 bases between them. The CDR3 nucleotides are TGTGCCTGGAGTGTATCATACGAGCAGTACTTC. Protein: CAWSVSYEQYF.

This clonotype was seen once. A single base separates this from a much larger clone, so it may be a read error. The chain recombines TRBV2 with TRBJ2-1; D not resolved. CDR3 length: 16 residues. The germline CDR1 and CDR2 sequences are SNHLY and FYNNEI. The CDR3 loop reads CASSDPTFSSYSEQFF. The CDR3 nucleotides are TGTGCCAGCAGTGACCCGACTTTCAGCTCCTACAGTGAGCAGTTCTTC.

This clonotype has a handful of counts. A far larger clone is a single base away, which makes a read error likely. The chain has TRBV12-3 or TRBV12-4 and TRBJ2-1; 7 nucleotides line up with TRBD1. The CDR3 spans 16 residues. V shed 1 base, J shed 2 bases, and the junction held 5 bases outside the gene matches. The CDR3 sequence: CASSLEPGQPYNEQFF. CDR3 nucleotide sequence: TGTGCCAGCAGTTTAGAGCCGGGACAGCCCTACAATGAGCAGTTCTTC.

Concerning this clonotype itself: A much larger clone lies one base from this, so it may be a read error. V is TRBV10-3 and J is TRBJ2-2, with D perhaps matching TRBD1 (7 bases). V lost 8 bases and J 9 bases, leaving 19 bases between the germline ends. The length of the CDR3 is 14 residues. The V gene's germline CDR1 is ENHRY and CDR2 SYGVKD. The chain's CDR3 is CAIGGGARTRELFF. The CDR3 DNA reads as TGTGCCATCGGAGGGGGCGCGAGAACCCGGGAGCTGTTTTTT.

This clonotype was seen more than once but under ten times. This sequence joins TRBV6-7 and TRBJ2-1; D gene ambiguous. TRBV6-7 is assigned to the ORF class and has an uncertain function. Trimming took off 4 bases at V and 5 bases at J, with 9 bases between the two ends. CDR3 size: 13 residues. CDR3 sequence reads: CASSSSHDNEQFF. The CDR3 DNA is TGTGCCAGCAGTTCCTCCCACGACAATGAGCAGTTCTTC.

This clonotype was detected ten times or more. V gene TRBV6-2 or TRBV6-3 combines with J gene TRBJ2-1; D gene uncertain. Germline V gene lookup returns CDR1 MNHEY and CDR2 SVGEGT. V was clipped by 6 bases and J by 2 bases, with 5 bases between them. The CDR3 has 12 residues. This CDR3 reads CASSRPYNEQFF. The CDR3 coding sequence is TGTGCCAGCAGCCGACCCTACAATGAGCAGTTCTTC.

Ten or more counts support this clonotype. The chain combines TRBV5-1 with TRBJ2-7, with D uncertain. V was pared by 3 bases and J by 4 bases, with 14 bases between. The CDR3 totals 14 residues. Germline V gene lookup returns CDR1 SGHRS and CDR2 YFSETQ. The chain's CDR3 is CASSWVRWGYEQYF. The DNA of the CDR3 is TGCGCCAGCAGCTGGGTGAGGTGGGGTTACGAGCAGTACTTC.

This clonotype was detected ten times or more. V gene TRBV25-1 combines with J gene TRBJ1-4; D remains ambiguous. V was clipped by 3 bases and J by 4 bases, with 12 bases between them. Germline V CDR1 and CDR2: MGHDK, SYGVNS. The CDR3 extends over 15 amino acids. The CDR3 here is CASSDVAALNEKLFF. The CDR3 DNA follows: TGTGCCAGCAGTGATGTCGCAGCGCTTAATGAAAAACTGTTTTTT.

This clonotype was detected ten times or more. The chain carries TRBV18 and TRBJ2-1; no definite D call. Germline assignment: CDR1 KGHSH and CDR2 LQKENI. This CDR3 contains 15 residues. V gave up 2 bases and J gave up 8 bases, with 16 bases separating them. The CDR3 sequence is CASSPRRSVGYEQFF. CDR3 bases: TGTGCCAGCTCACCAAGGCGATCAGTCGGATATGAGCAGTTCTTC.

In this sample, this clonotype turned up a few times. This may arise from a read error, as a much more abundant clone is one base away. The CDR3: CASSLVGRSSCEQYF. The DNA for the CDR3 is TGTGCCAGCAGCTTAGTAGGACGGAGCTCCTGCGAGCAGTACTTC. V usage is TRBV11-2 and J usage is TRBJ2-7; D ambiguous. Germline CDR1 SGHAT, CDR2 FQNNGV. This CDR3 spans 15 amino acids.

V gene TRBV11-1 combines with J gene TRBJ2-6, with unresolved D. This CDR3 spans 15 amino acids. Germline V gene sequence: CDR1 SGHAT, CDR2 FQDESV (reference sequence). Between the trimmed V and J ends, which lost 0 bases and 1 base, there was a span of 4 bases. The CDR3 spells CASSLAASGANVLTF. CDR3 DNA sequence: TGTGCCAGCAGCTTAGCAGCTTCTGGGGCCAACGTCCTGACTTTC.

Comment on this clonotype: Given a much more abundant clone one base away, this may be a read error. CDR3 region: CSARNGKGAPNSPLHF. The CDR3 region has the DNA TGCAGTGCTAGAAATGGGAAGGGGGCACCGAATTCACCCCTCCACTTT. The chain uses TRBV20-1 and TRBJ1-6; TRBD1 aligns across 7 bases. The J segment lost 7 bases and the V segment lost 2 bases, leaving 11 bases of the junction unmatched. CDR3 length: 16 amino acids. CDR1 is DFQATT and CDR2 is SNEGSKA in the germline V gene (reference sequence).